What follows are 27 T cell receptor beta chains derived from one specimen sequenced in a study of shared clonotypes between healthy human individuals. Sequenced by immunoSEQ multiplex PCR; TCRdb stores in-frame clones only, minus some. The sample lists approximately 2,300,000 clones; roughly 92% were seen once. What was sequenced was naive CD4+ T cells from PBMCs. Subset: CD45RA+ positively selected. The receptor source for this set is a man between 18 and 29 years old in good health. Some clones in this sample may be carry-over from other donors' samples.

About this clone: Other DNA sequences within the sample encode an identical CDR3. J is TRBJ2-7 and V is TRBV5-1; TRBD1 matches at 8 bases. V trimming: 0 bases; J trimming: 3 bases; junction bases outside the gene matches: 2. Germline assignment: CDR1 SGHRS and CDR2 YFSETQ. This CDR3 has 14 residues. CDR3 loop: CASSLGQGIYEQYF. DNA of the CDR3: TGCGCCAGCAGCTTGGGACAGGGGATCTACGAGCAGTACTTC.

This chain links TRBV27 with TRBJ2-7; 9 bases are shared with TRBD2. V trimming: 5 bases; J trimming: 1 base; junction bases outside the gene matches: 9. Germline CDR1 reads MNHEY; CDR2 reads SMNVEV (reference sequence). This CDR3 region has 16 residues. For the CDR3, the DNA is TGTGCCAGCAGTCCATCCCCTAGCGGGGCATCCTACGAGCAGTACTTC. This encodes CASSPSPSGASYEQYF.

The chain is built from TRBV4-1 and TRBJ2-7; no clear D. V was clipped by 0 bases and J by 3 bases, with 15 bases between them. The CDR3 sequence is 16 residues long. Germline-derived CDR1 and CDR2 are MGHRA and YSYEKL. CDR3 coding DNA: TGCGCCAGCAGCCAAGAAGAAGAGAAGGGATACTACGAGCAGTACTTC. This sequence encodes CASSQEEEKGYYEQYF.

The chain is built from TRBV5-6 and TRBJ2-7; TRBD1 might be the D (6 bases). CDR3 length equals 15 residues. V was shortened by 0 bases and J by 0 bases, with 10 bases between the two germline ends. CDR1 is SGHDT and CDR2 is YYEEEE in the germline V gene. In DNA form, the CDR3 reads TGTGCCAGCAGCTTGGCAGGGGTGAGCTCCTACGAGCAGTACTTC. Its protein product is CASSLAGVSSYEQYF. Complete variable domain (other parts from reference TRBV5-6 and TRBJ2-7): DAGVTQSPTHLIKTRGQQVTLRCSPKSGHDTVSWYQQALGQGPQFIFQYYEEEERQRGNFPDRFSGHQFPNYSSELNVNALLLGDSALYLCASSLAGVSSYEQYFGPGTRLTVT.

The V and J genes are TRBV19 and TRBJ1-4, with D unresolved. In germline, CDR1 is LNHDA, CDR2 SQIVND (reference sequence). The CDR3 length is 15 residues. V dropped 3 bases and J dropped 13 bases, with 21 bases sitting between them. As DNA, the CDR3 is TGTGCCAGTAGTATTGGGGTGACTGGTGGGATCAGACTGTTTTTT. Protein: CASSIGVTGGIRLFF.

The chain joins TRBV5-1 to TRBJ1-1; 8 bases agree with TRBD1. V was clipped by 7 bases and J by 3 bases; unmatched bases: 11. CDR1 SGHRS and CDR2 YFSETQ come from the germline V gene. This CDR3 is built from 15 residues. The CDR3 region has the DNA TGCGCCAGCTCTACAGGGGGAACTTATTACACTGAAGCTTTCTTT. Translation: CASSTGGTYYTEAFF.

The genes are TRBV5-1 and TRBJ2-1, with D tentatively TRBD1 or TRBD2 (6 bases each). Trimming took 2 bases from V and 3 from J, leaving 15 bases between them. This CDR3 has 16 amino acids. Per germline, CDR1 SGHRS and CDR2 YFSETQ. CDR3 region: CASSFSPGAYYNEQFF. As DNA, the CDR3 is TGCGCCAGCAGCTTCTCCCCGGGGGCCTACTACAATGAGCAGTTCTTC.

Worth noting for this clone: Additional DNA sequences in this sample encode the identical CDR3. The CDR3 bases are TGTGCCAGCAGTGCAGGTCAGCCCCAGCATTTT. Its translation: CASSAGQPQHF. The chain links TRBV2 to TRBJ1-5; no definite D call. This CDR3 contains 11 residues. Germline lookup yields CDR1 SNHLY and CDR2 FYNNEI. The V and J ends lost 4 bases and 6 bases respectively, with 4 bases between them.

The V gene is TRBV5-4, the J gene TRBJ2-7; 8 bases are a match to TRBD1. The CDR3 runs 16 residues. Germline CDR1 SGHNT, CDR2 YYREEE (reference sequence). Trimming at V came to 1 base and at J to 4 bases, leaving 10 bases not matched to a gene. The CDR3 loop reads CASSLWIGQGAYEQYF. The CDR3, as DNA: TGTGCCAGCAGCTTGTGGATTGGCCAGGGGGCGTACGAGCAGTACTTC.

J is TRBJ2-1 and V is TRBV9, with D perhaps TRBD2 (6 bases). The germline V and J ends were trimmed by 3 bases and 9 bases, with 16 bases remaining between them. The CDR3 sequence is 14 residues long. In germline, CDR1 is SGDLS, CDR2 YYNGEE. CDR3 region: CASSEAGNQVEQFF. In DNA form, the CDR3 reads TGTGCCAGCAGCGAAGCGGGTAACCAGGTTGAGCAGTTCTTC.

The chain has TRBV19 and TRBJ2-5; perhaps TRBD1 as D (6 bases). The CDR3 is made up of 13 amino acids. V was cut by 8 bases and J by 5 bases, with 15 bases left in between. Germline V CDR1 and CDR2: LNHDA, SQIVND (reference sequence). CDR3 region: CASCTGYGETQYF. The CDR3 DNA follows: TGTGCCAGTTGTACAGGGTACGGGGAGACCCAGTACTTC.

V usage is TRBV2 and J usage is TRBJ1-1, with TRBD1 matching 9 bases. With 4 bases clipped from V and 5 bases from J, the junction kept 5 bases outside the gene matches. Germline CDR1 SNHLY, CDR2 FYNNEI. This CDR3 spans 14 amino acids. CDR3 sequence reads: CASSGRTGATEAFF. The CDR3 DNA reads TGTGCCAGCAGTGGTCGGACAGGGGCGACTGAAGCTTTCTTT.

The chain is built from TRBV7-2 and TRBJ2-7; D is perhaps TRBD1 (6 bases). This CDR3 contains 16 residues. V shed 2 bases and J shed 1 base, with 15 bases lying between them. The germline V gene has CDR1 SGHTA and CDR2 FQGNSA. The chain's CDR3 is CASSLSADRASYEQYF. For the CDR3, the DNA is TGTGCCAGCAGCTTATCGGCGGACAGAGCTTCCTACGAGCAGTACTTC.

About this clone itself: Other DNA variants within this sample encode the same CDR3. This chain joins TRBV7-2 and TRBJ2-3; 11 bases are a match to TRBD2. CDR3 length: 15 amino acids. Germline assignment: CDR1 SGHTA and CDR2 FQGNSA. Unmatched junction bases numbered 1, after V lost 5 bases and J lost 0 bases. CDR3 sequence (DNA): TGTGCCAGCAGCCCTAGCGGGGGGAGCACAGATACGCAGTATTTT. Protein product: CASSPSGGSTDTQYF.

V and J are TRBV27 and TRBJ2-2; 7 nucleotides line up with TRBD2. V shed 5 bases and J 8 bases; nucleotides not matched to a gene: 8. This CDR3 has 14 amino acids. Germline CDR1 is MNHEY and CDR2 is SMNVEV (reference sequence). CDR3 residues: CASSTLGGRGELFF. The CDR3 DNA is TGTGCCAGCAGTACGTTGGGAGGGCGAGGGGAGCTGTTTTTT.

V gene TRBV10-3 combines with J gene TRBJ2-2; a possible D gene is TRBD1 (6 bases). V lost 10 bases, J lost 1 base, and 13 bases lay in between. CDR3 length equals 14 residues. CDR1 and CDR2 (germline): ENHRY, SYGVKD. CDR3 amino acids: CATRTALNTGELFF. CDR3 nucleotides: TGTGCCACGCGGACAGCTTTGAACACCGGGGAGCTGTTTTTT.

This clone was recorded only once. The gene calls are TRBV28 and TRBJ1-6, with D unresolved. The V gene's germline CDR1 is MDHEN and CDR2 SYDVKM. The V end was cut by 6 bases, the J end by 7 bases, with 7 bases between. The CDR3 sequence is 12 residues long. Here the CDR3 reads CASRPGNSPLHF. For the CDR3, the DNA is TGTGCCAGCAGGCCTGGGAATTCACCCCTCCACTTT. The variable domain in full, completed from reference TRBV28 and TRBJ1-6, reads DVKVTQSSRYLVKRTGEKVFLECVQDMDHENMFWYRQDPGLGLRLIYFSYDVKMKEKGDIPEGYSVSREKKERFSLILESASTNQTSMYLCASRPGNSPLHFGNGTRLTVT.

The chain joins TRBV9 to TRBJ2-1; D gene uncertain. The germline V and J ends were trimmed by 0 bases and 2 bases, with 12 bases remaining between them. The CDR3 totals 16 residues. Germline values: CDR1 SGDLS, CDR2 YYNGEE. The CDR3 region is CASSVDPQEPYNEQFF. The DNA for the CDR3 is TGTGCCAGCAGCGTAGATCCCCAGGAACCCTACAATGAGCAGTTCTTC.

This rearrangement joins TRBV30 to TRBJ2-1; D uncertain. This CDR3 is built from 13 residues. Trimming shortened V by 3 bases and J by 1 base, and 7 bases separated the two germline ends. Germline CDR1 GTSNPN, CDR2 SVGIG (reference sequence). The CDR3 reads CAWSISSYNEQFF. In DNA, the CDR3 is TGTGCCTGGAGCATCTCTTCCTACAATGAGCAGTTCTTC.

A note on this clone: At one end the junction does not follow the germline gene, possibly because of a read error. The chain links TRBV5-4 to TRBJ2-2, with 8 bases identical to TRBD2. CDR1 and CDR2 from the germline V gene are SGHNT and YYREEE (reference sequence). The CDR3 is 18 residues long. CDR3 sequence: CASSLGLRAGDRTGKLFF. The CDR3 bases are TGTGCCAGCAGCTTGGGATTGCGAGCGGGAGATAGGACCGGGAAGCTGTTTTTT.

In its sample, this clone was seen once. This chain links TRBV14 with TRBJ2-3; D is ambiguous. The CDR3 runs 15 residues. Deletions cut 5 bases from V and 2 bases from J, with 14 bases between. Germline assignment: CDR1 SGHDN and CDR2 FVKESK. CDR3 region: CASSSAGGITDTQYF. The CDR3 nucleotides read TGTGCCAGCAGCTCGGCAGGCGGCATCACAGATACGCAGTATTTT.

The chain joins TRBV4-2 to TRBJ1-1; maybe TRBD1 (5 bases). Germline values: CDR1 LGHNA, CDR2 YNFKEQ. This CDR3 spans 18 amino acids. V was clipped by 0 bases and J by 0 bases, with 17 bases between them. The CDR3 loop is CASSQDTGFPSMNTEAFF. CDR3 nucleotides: TGTGCCAGCAGCCAAGATACAGGTTTTCCCTCCATGAACACTGAAGCTTTCTTT.

A word on this clone: The same CDR3 arises from other DNA sequences in this sample as well. The chain couples TRBV6-5 to TRBJ2-7, with 9 bases that match TRBD1. V was pared by 8 bases and J by 3 bases, with 5 bases of the junction left unmatched. CDR1 is MNHEY, CDR2 SVGAGI, per germline. The CDR3 contains 13 residues. CDR3 loop: CASADRGGYEQYF. CDR3 in DNA: TGTGCCAGCGCCGACAGGGGGGGCTACGAGCAGTACTTC.

This clone appeared a single time. The chain carries TRBV29-1 and TRBJ2-2; TRBD2 matches 11 bases. J was trimmed by 6 bases and V by 3 bases; bases with no gene match: 9. The length of the CDR3 is 16 residues. Per the germline V gene, CDR1 is SQVTM and CDR2 is ANQGSEA. CDR3 amino acids: CSVDFGTSGKAGELFF. The CDR3 DNA sequence: TGCAGCGTTGACTTTGGGACTAGCGGCAAAGCCGGGGAGCTGTTTTTT.

Regarding this clone: Additional DNA sequences in this sample encode the identical CDR3. This rearrangement joins TRBV29-1 to TRBJ2-3, with D possibly matching TRBD1 (6 bases). Germline V lookup: CDR1 SQVTM, CDR2 ANQGSEA. V lost 7 bases and J lost 2, with 13 bases in between. The CDR3 covers 13 residues. As DNA, the CDR3 is TGCAGCGGAGGACAGCGACTCACAGATACGCAGTATTTT. Translating gives CSGGQRLTDTQYF.

The rearrangement links TRBV5-1 to TRBJ2-7; 9 bases match TRBD2. V shed 4 bases, J shed 2 bases, and the junction held 7 bases outside the gene matches. The CDR3 covers 15 residues. Per the germline V gene, CDR1 is SGHRS and CDR2 is YFSETQ. CDR3 sequence reads: CASSDTSGLAYEQYF. CDR3 sequence (DNA): TGCGCCAGCAGCGACACTAGCGGGCTAGCCTACGAGCAGTACTTC.

On this clone: The same CDR3 also results from other DNA sequences found in this sample. The rearrangement uses TRBV2 and TRBJ2-6; D not resolved. The V end lost 4 bases, the J end lost 4 bases, and 2 bases lay between the germline ends. The CDR3 is 12 amino acids. The germline gives CDR1 SNHLY, CDR2 FYNNEI. The CDR3 region is CASSVGANVLTF. CDR3 in DNA: TGTGCCAGCAGTGTAGGGGCCAACGTCCTGACTTTC.